A selection of T cell receptor beta chains follows, all from one sample in a study of control samples from healthy donors and cancer patients. TCRdb keeps only in-frame clones here, not all; method: immunoSEQ multiplex PCR. This table has under 150,000 clones, around 88% appearing once. The sample taken for sequencing was blood. These receptors were collected from a man aged 35 to 55 in good health. CDR3s include the opening cysteine and the closing phenylalanine or tryptophan. The order of the fields is J gene, CDR3 length, D gene, V gene, clone size, CDR3 DNA, CDR3 protein. D genes are given only for firm matches. Not every row has a clone size; where given, it reads once, few, many or a size class.

j_call: TRBJ1-6; cdr3_length: 14; d_call: .; v_call: TRBV27; clone_size: .; cdr3_nt: TGTGCCAGCAGTTTTGGGTTCCTGAGGTCACCCCTCCACTTT; cdr3_aa: CASSFGFLRSPLHF
j_call: TRBJ2-3; cdr3_length: 11; d_call: .; v_call: TRBV12-3/TRBV12-4; clone_size: .; cdr3_nt: TGTGCCAGCAGTTTAGCAGATACGCAGTATTTT; cdr3_aa: CASSLADTQYF
j_call: TRBJ1-2; cdr3_length: 13; d_call: .; v_call: TRBV15; clone_size: .; cdr3_nt: TGTGCCACCTCCAGCCGGGGGGGTGATGGCTACACCTTC; cdr3_aa: CATSSRGGDGYTF
j_call: TRBJ1-3; cdr3_length: 15; d_call: .; v_call: TRBV30; clone_size: once; cdr3_nt: TGTGCCTGGAGTGTTCAGAGGGGGGCTGGAAACACCATATATTTT; cdr3_aa: CAWSVQRGAGNTIYF
j_call: TRBJ2-7; cdr3_length: 13; d_call: .; v_call: TRBV27; clone_size: .; cdr3_nt: TGTGCCACCCCGGACAGTACCTCCTACGAGCAGTACTTC; cdr3_aa: CATPDSTSYEQYF
j_call: TRBJ1-6; cdr3_length: 15; d_call: .; v_call: TRBV25-1; clone_size: .; cdr3_nt: TGTGCCAGCAGTGACATGAGCTCCTATAATTCACCCCTCCACTTT; cdr3_aa: CASSDMSSYNSPLHF
j_call: TRBJ1-6; cdr3_length: 16; d_call: .; v_call: TRBV18; clone_size: .; cdr3_nt: TGTGCCAGCTCACCTATGGTTATGCTAAATAATTCACCCCTCCACTTT; cdr3_aa: CASSPMVMLNNSPLHF
j_call: TRBJ1-1; cdr3_length: 16; d_call: TRBD1; v_call: TRBV9; clone_size: .; cdr3_nt: TGTGCCAGCAGCGTCCTTTCGACAGGGGGGAACACTGAAGCTTTCTTT; cdr3_aa: CASSVLSTGGNTEAFF
j_call: TRBJ1-2; cdr3_length: 13; d_call: TRBD1; v_call: TRBV5-4; clone_size: .; cdr3_nt: TGTGCCAGCAGCCCGGGACAGGGCTATGGCTACACCTTC; cdr3_aa: CASSPGQGYGYTF
j_call: TRBJ2-7; cdr3_length: 14; d_call: .; v_call: TRBV30; clone_size: .; cdr3_nt: TGTGCCTGGAGTTTGGCAGGGAGCTCCTACGAGCAGTACTTC; cdr3_aa: CAWSLAGSSYEQYF
j_call: TRBJ2-7; cdr3_length: 14; d_call: TRBD1; v_call: TRBV7-9; clone_size: .; cdr3_nt: TGTGCCAGCAGCTCTTGGACAGGGGCCTACGAGCAGTACTTC; cdr3_aa: CASSSWTGAYEQYF
j_call: TRBJ1-6; cdr3_length: 19; d_call: TRBD1; v_call: TRBV5-4; clone_size: .; cdr3_nt: TGTGCCAGCAGCCCGCATAGAGGGGGCGGGTTCTCCTATAATTCACCCCTCCACTTT; cdr3_aa: CASSPHRGGGFSYNSPLHF
j_call: TRBJ1-6; cdr3_length: 13; d_call: .; v_call: TRBV10-3; clone_size: .; cdr3_nt: TGTGCCGCGGGTGCTATCTATAATTCACCCCTCCACTTT; cdr3_aa: CAAGAIYNSPLHF
j_call: TRBJ1-2; cdr3_length: 14; d_call: TRBD1; v_call: TRBV28; clone_size: .; cdr3_nt: TGTGCCAGCAGTTCCGGGACAGGCCTCTATGGCTACACCTTC; cdr3_aa: CASSSGTGLYGYTF
j_call: TRBJ1-5; cdr3_length: 13; d_call: .; v_call: TRBV3-1/TRBV3-2; clone_size: .; cdr3_nt: TGTGCCAGCAGCCAAGGCATAGATCAGCCCCAGCATTTT; cdr3_aa: CASSQGIDQPQHF
j_call: TRBJ2-7; cdr3_length: 13; d_call: TRBD1; v_call: TRBV12-3/TRBV12-4; clone_size: .; cdr3_nt: TGTGCCAGCAGTTATTACAGGGGATACGAGCAGTACTTC; cdr3_aa: CASSYYRGYEQYF
j_call: TRBJ1-6; cdr3_length: 17; d_call: .; v_call: TRBV4-1; clone_size: .; cdr3_nt: TGCGCCAGCAGCCAAGGGCAGGGATCTTCCTATAATTCACCCCTCCACTTT; cdr3_aa: CASSQGQGSSYNSPLHF
j_call: TRBJ2-7; cdr3_length: 13; d_call: .; v_call: TRBV13; clone_size: few; cdr3_nt: TGTGCCAGCAGCTTACGAGGGCTCTACGAGCAGTACTTC; cdr3_aa: CASSLRGLYEQYF
j_call: TRBJ1-4; cdr3_length: 14; d_call: .; v_call: TRBV19; clone_size: .; cdr3_nt: TGTGCCAGTAACGATTGGCAGGGTAATGAAAAACTGTTTTTT; cdr3_aa: CASNDWQGNEKLFF
j_call: TRBJ1-1; cdr3_length: 14; d_call: TRBD1; v_call: TRBV19; clone_size: few; cdr3_nt: TGTGCCAGTAGTTTACTCCAGGGGGACACTGAAGCTTTCTTT; cdr3_aa: CASSLLQGDTEAFF
j_call: TRBJ2-5; cdr3_length: 14; d_call: TRBD1; v_call: TRBV6-5; clone_size: .; cdr3_nt: TGTGCCAGCAGAAGGACAGGGGGTAGTGAGACCCAGTACTTC; cdr3_aa: CASRRTGGSETQYF
j_call: TRBJ1-1; cdr3_length: 13; d_call: .; v_call: TRBV6-4; clone_size: .; cdr3_nt: TGTGCCAGCAGTGACTCGGGGATCACTGAAGCTTTCTTT; cdr3_aa: CASSDSGITEAFF
j_call: TRBJ2-7; cdr3_length: 11; d_call: .; v_call: TRBV4-3; clone_size: .; cdr3_nt: TGCGCCAGCAGCCGTATCAACGAGCAGTACTTC; cdr3_aa: CASSRINEQYF
j_call: TRBJ2-7; cdr3_length: 15; d_call: TRBD1; v_call: TRBV2; clone_size: .; cdr3_nt: TGTGCCAGCAGAGAATACAGGGGGCAAGGCTACGAGCAGTACTTC; cdr3_aa: CASREYRGQGYEQYF
j_call: TRBJ2-7; cdr3_length: 14; d_call: .; v_call: TRBV3-1/TRBV3-2; clone_size: .; cdr3_nt: TGTGCCAGCAGCCAAGGGGGGTTAGCCGGAGAGCAGTACTTC; cdr3_aa: CASSQGGLAGEQYF
j_call: TRBJ1-3; cdr3_length: 15; d_call: .; v_call: TRBV7-9; clone_size: once; cdr3_nt: TGTGCCAGCAGCTTACTTTCGGGATCTGGAAACACCATATATTTT; cdr3_aa: CASSLLSGSGNTIYF
j_call: TRBJ1-5; cdr3_length: 13; d_call: .; v_call: TRBV5-1; clone_size: .; cdr3_nt: TGCGCCAGCAGCTTGGGTCCCGATCAGCCCCAGCATTTT; cdr3_aa: CASSLGPDQPQHF
j_call: TRBJ2-7; cdr3_length: 12; d_call: .; v_call: TRBV13; clone_size: .; cdr3_nt: TGTGCCAGCAGCTTAGGCCACTTCGAGCAGTACTTC; cdr3_aa: CASSLGHFEQYF
j_call: TRBJ2-1; cdr3_length: 15; d_call: .; v_call: TRBV13; clone_size: .; cdr3_nt: TGTGCCAGCAGCTTACGTGGGGGGGCTAACAATGAGCAGTTCTTC; cdr3_aa: CASSLRGGANNEQFF
j_call: TRBJ2-5; cdr3_length: 14; d_call: .; v_call: TRBV11-2; clone_size: .; cdr3_nt: TGTGCCAGCAGCTCAGACTGGGGCCAAGAGACCCAGTACTTC; cdr3_aa: CASSSDWGQETQYF
j_call: TRBJ1-1; cdr3_length: 14; d_call: TRBD1; v_call: TRBV28; clone_size: .; cdr3_nt: TGTGCCAGCAGTCAGGGGGCGACGGACACTGAAGCTTTCTTT; cdr3_aa: CASSQGATDTEAFF
j_call: TRBJ1-1; cdr3_length: 14; d_call: .; v_call: TRBV5-1; clone_size: .; cdr3_nt: TGCGCCAGCAGCTTGGAAACGAGAAACACTGAAGCTTTCTTT; cdr3_aa: CASSLETRNTEAFF
j_call: TRBJ1-4; cdr3_length: 13; d_call: TRBD1; v_call: TRBV28; clone_size: .; cdr3_nt: TGTGCCAGCAGGGGGACAGGGTTTGAAAAACTGTTTTTT; cdr3_aa: CASRGTGFEKLFF
j_call: TRBJ1-1; cdr3_length: 14; d_call: .; v_call: TRBV19; clone_size: .; cdr3_nt: TGTGCCAGTAGTATGATTGGGGCACCGACTGAAGCTTTCTTT; cdr3_aa: CASSMIGAPTEAFF
j_call: TRBJ1-2; cdr3_length: 12; d_call: .; v_call: TRBV11-3; clone_size: .; cdr3_nt: TGTGCCAGCAGCTCCGGTTGGGAAGGCTACACCTTC; cdr3_aa: CASSSGWEGYTF
j_call: TRBJ1-1; cdr3_length: 14; d_call: TRBD1; v_call: TRBV11-2; clone_size: .; cdr3_nt: TGTGCCAGCAGCTTAATGGACAGGGGGGCTGAAGCTTTCTTT; cdr3_aa: CASSLMDRGAEAFF
j_call: TRBJ2-6; cdr3_length: 16; d_call: .; v_call: TRBV5-1; clone_size: .; cdr3_nt: TGCGCCAGCGGAGGTTTGTTGAACTCTGGGGCCAACGTCCTGACTTTC; cdr3_aa: CASGGLLNSGANVLTF
j_call: TRBJ1-3; cdr3_length: 17; d_call: TRBD1; v_call: TRBV12-5; clone_size: .; cdr3_nt: TGTGCTAGTGGTTTGGTAGGGGGCGGGAGCTCTGGAAACACCATATATTTT; cdr3_aa: CASGLVGGGSSGNTIYF
j_call: TRBJ2-5; cdr3_length: 15; d_call: .; v_call: TRBV11-3; clone_size: .; cdr3_nt: TGTGCCAGCAGCTTAGGAAAGTGGATCAAAGAGACCCAGTACTTC; cdr3_aa: CASSLGKWIKETQYF
j_call: TRBJ1-1; cdr3_length: 16; d_call: TRBD1; v_call: TRBV5-1; clone_size: .; cdr3_nt: TGCGCCAGCAGCTACGGGGGACAGGCCGGAGGCACTGAAGCTTTCTTT; cdr3_aa: CASSYGGQAGGTEAFF
j_call: TRBJ1-2; cdr3_length: 14; d_call: .; v_call: TRBV6-2/TRBV6-3; clone_size: .; cdr3_nt: TGTGCCAGCAGTCATCCATCCCTGGGCTATGGCTACACCTTC; cdr3_aa: CASSHPSLGYGYTF
j_call: TRBJ1-2; cdr3_length: 17; d_call: .; v_call: TRBV5-5; clone_size: once; cdr3_nt: TGTGCCAGCAGCAACATCACCGACAGTGCTGTTAACTATGGCTACACCTTC; cdr3_aa: CASSNITDSAVNYGYTF
j_call: TRBJ1-5; cdr3_length: 14; d_call: .; v_call: TRBV19; clone_size: .; cdr3_nt: TGTGCCAGTAGTGAGACAGGAGCTTATCAGCCCCAGCATTTT; cdr3_aa: CASSETGAYQPQHF
j_call: TRBJ1-6; cdr3_length: 14; d_call: .; v_call: TRBV25-1; clone_size: .; cdr3_nt: TGTGCCAGCACAGGGAGATCCTATAATTCACCCCTCCACTTT; cdr3_aa: CASTGRSYNSPLHF
j_call: TRBJ1-3; cdr3_length: 15; d_call: TRBD1; v_call: TRBV7-2; clone_size: .; cdr3_nt: TGTGCCAGCAGCTTAGAGGGGGCTTATGGAAACACCATATATTTT; cdr3_aa: CASSLEGAYGNTIYF
j_call: TRBJ1-4; cdr3_length: 16; d_call: .; v_call: TRBV19; clone_size: .; cdr3_nt: TGTGCCAGTACCCGGACAAGGGGAACAAATAATGAAAAACTGTTTTTT; cdr3_aa: CASTRTRGTNNEKLFF
j_call: TRBJ1-1; cdr3_length: 15; d_call: TRBD1; v_call: TRBV30; clone_size: once; cdr3_nt: TGTGCCTGGACCCCACGGACAGGGGTGAACACTGAAGCTTTCTTT; cdr3_aa: CAWTPRTGVNTEAFF
j_call: TRBJ1-1; cdr3_length: 15; d_call: TRBD1; v_call: TRBV7-8; clone_size: .; cdr3_nt: TGTGCCAGCAGCTCCATAACAGGGGGCGCGAATGAAGCTTTCTTT; cdr3_aa: CASSSITGGANEAFF
j_call: TRBJ1-2; cdr3_length: 12; d_call: .; v_call: TRBV28; clone_size: .; cdr3_nt: TGTGCCAGCAGCACCCGGACCCAGACGCCGTACTTC; cdr3_aa: CASSTRTQTPYF
j_call: TRBJ1-2; cdr3_length: 13; d_call: .; v_call: TRBV2; clone_size: .; cdr3_nt: TGTGCCAGCAGTGAACGGTCCTCCTATGGCTACACCTTC; cdr3_aa: CASSERSSYGYTF
j_call: TRBJ1-4; cdr3_length: 15; d_call: .; v_call: TRBV25-1; clone_size: .; cdr3_nt: TGTGCCAGCAGTGAACCGACAACAGGATCCGAAAAACTGTTTTTT; cdr3_aa: CASSEPTTGSEKLFF
j_call: TRBJ1-3; cdr3_length: 13; d_call: .; v_call: TRBV2; clone_size: once; cdr3_nt: TGTGCCAGCAGACCACCAATTAGAAACACCATATATTTT; cdr3_aa: CASRPPIRNTIYF
j_call: TRBJ2-1; cdr3_length: 15; d_call: TRBD2; v_call: TRBV30; clone_size: .; cdr3_nt: TGTGCCTGGAGTGCATTAGCGGGGGACTACAATGAGCAGTTCTTC; cdr3_aa: CAWSALAGDYNEQFF
j_call: TRBJ2-7; cdr3_length: 13; d_call: .; v_call: TRBV19; clone_size: .; cdr3_nt: TGTGCCAGTAGGAAGACAGGTTCCTACGAGCAGTACTTC; cdr3_aa: CASRKTGSYEQYF
j_call: TRBJ1-2; cdr3_length: 14; d_call: .; v_call: TRBV19; clone_size: .; cdr3_nt: TGTGCCAGTAGTCCAAGCCCAGGGGTCCATGGCTACACCTTC; cdr3_aa: CASSPSPGVHGYTF
j_call: TRBJ1-3; cdr3_length: 11; d_call: .; v_call: TRBV20-1; clone_size: .; cdr3_nt: TGCAGTGCTAGTGTGGGGAACACCATATATTTT; cdr3_aa: CSASVGNTIYF